This T cell receptor beta chain is drawn from a study of T cell changes during pregnancy in multiple sclerosis. Assay: immunoSEQ multiplex PCR; the TCRdb copy retains only in-frame clones and omits some. The table includes around 41,000 clones, roughly nine tenths detected once. This clonotype was sampled from a female donor in good health, enrolled as a control in a pregnancy study. The starting material was CD4+ T cells from peripheral blood mononuclear cells, obtained in the third trimester of pregnancy.

DNA for the CDR3: TGTGCCAGCAGCCGGGGTCTGGGCGAGCAGTACTTC. Its protein is CASSRGLGEQYF. The chain is built from TRBV28 and TRBJ2-7; possible D gene TRBD2, 5 bases. V was clipped by 6 bases and J by 6 bases, with 12 bases between them. CDR1 and CDR2 (germline): MDHEN, SYDVKM. This CDR3 is built from 12 residues.